Below, 24 T cell receptor beta chains from the same sample are listed, as sequenced in a study of cytomegalovirus exposure and HLA in healthy donors. Researchers ran the PCR with 60 Vbeta and 13 Jbeta primers. Assay: immunoSEQ multiplex PCR; the TCRdb copy retains only in-frame clones and omits some. The profile shows under 150,000 clones, around 86% of them singletons. Sequencing was done on a sample of PBMCs. The source is a man aged 18 to 30 in good health and CMV-seronegative.

J is TRBJ1-1 and V is TRBV28; no clear D. This CDR3 is built from 14 residues. Trimming pared 5 bases from V and 1 base from J, leaving 11 bases between. The germline V gene has CDR1 MDHEN and CDR2 SYDVKM. CDR3 sequence (DNA): TGTGCCAGCAGTGTCGTTGTTTCGAACACTGAAGCTTTCTTT. This encodes CASSVVVSNTEAFF.

This clone was picked up one time. The rearrangement links TRBV11-2 to TRBJ2-1; tentative D call: TRBD2 (6 bases). Per germline, CDR1 SGHAT and CDR2 FQNNGV. With 2 bases removed from V and 7 bases from J, the gap between germline ends came to 12 bases. The CDR3 is made up of 14 amino acids. Written as DNA, the CDR3 is TGTGCCAGCAGCTTATATGCGGGGATGAATGAGCAGTTCTTC. Its translation is CASSLYAGMNEQFF. The full variable domain, with the rest looked up from reference TRBV11-2 and TRBJ2-1, is EAGVAQSPRYKIIEKRQSVAFWCNPISGHATLYWYQQILGQGPKLLIQFQNNGVVDDSQLPKDRFSAERLKGVDSTLKIQPAKLEDSAVYLCASSLYAGMNEQFFGPGTRLTVL.

The V and J genes are TRBV30 and TRBJ1-2; TRBD1 aligns across 7 bases. Germline V gene lookup returns CDR1 GTSNPN and CDR2 SVGIG (reference sequence). Trimming took 8 bases from V and 3 from J; bases not matched to a gene: 6. This CDR3 is 12 amino acids long. Here the CDR3 reads CARDGTDYGYTF. The CDR3 nucleotides read TGTGCCAGGGACGGGACAGACTATGGCTACACCTTC.

The rearrangement uses TRBV28 and TRBJ2-7, with 11 positions matching TRBD1. This CDR3 spans 16 amino acids. J lost 4 bases, V lost 6 bases, and 11 bases had no gene match. The germline V gene has CDR1 MDHEN and CDR2 SYDVKM. The CDR3 region is CASRSPSGQGAYEQYF. CDR3 nucleotides: TGTGCCAGCAGATCCCCCTCTGGACAGGGGGCTTACGAGCAGTACTTC.

This clone showed up just once. This sequence joins TRBV29-1 and TRBJ1-2; D possibly corresponds to TRBD1 (5 bases). Trimming left V 3 bases short and J 5 bases short, with 13 bases between. Germline assignment: CDR1 SQVTM and CDR2 ANQGSEA. The CDR3 runs 13 residues. This CDR3 reads CSVDGAGGYGYTF. CDR3 in DNA: TGCAGCGTTGACGGCGCGGGGGGGTATGGCTACACCTTC.

This chain uses TRBV6-6 with TRBJ1-2; tentatively, D is TRBD1 (5 bases). The CDR3 covers 14 residues. Per the germline V gene, CDR1 is MNHNY and CDR2 is SVGAGI (reference sequence). With 0 bases removed from V and 0 bases from J, the gap between germline ends came to 5 bases. The CDR3 is CASSYSTANYGYTF. CDR3 sequence (DNA): TGTGCCAGCAGTTACTCGACAGCTAACTATGGCTACACCTTC.

The gene calls are TRBV27 and TRBJ1-2; 7 nucleotides match TRBD1. Per the germline V gene, CDR1 is MNHEY and CDR2 is SMNVEV (reference sequence). The CDR3 spans 12 residues. Germline trimming cut 6 bases from V and 6 bases from J; bases unmatched to any gene: 4. The CDR3 loop is CASRQGNNGYTF. CDR3 nucleotides: TGTGCCAGCAGACAGGGGAATAATGGCTACACCTTC.

This chain links TRBV10-1 with TRBJ1-1, with TRBD1 matching 7 bases. The CDR3 loop spans 15 amino acids. V shed 3 bases, J shed 0 bases, and the junction held 4 bases outside the gene matches. Germline V gene sequence: CDR1 WNHNN, CDR2 SYGVQD (reference sequence). CDR3 coding DNA: TGCGCCAGCAGTGACCACAGGGGCTTGAACACTGAAGCTTTCTTT. Residues: CASSDHRGLNTEAFF.

The chain carries TRBV10-2 and TRBJ1-2; D ambiguous. V gave up 9 bases and J gave up 2 bases, with 10 bases separating them. The germline V gene has CDR1 WSHSY and CDR2 SAAADI. The CDR3 totals 12 residues. The CDR3 DNA reads as TGCGCCAGGTTTACGGGGAACTATGGCTACACCTTC. Protein sequence: CARFTGNYGYTF.

This chain joins TRBV30 and TRBJ1-1; TRBD1 is a possible D gene (5 bases). CDR1 and CDR2 from the germline V gene are GTSNPN and SVGIG (reference sequence). V shed 3 bases and J shed 5 bases, with 13 bases lying between them. The CDR3 has 13 amino acids. CDR3 DNA sequence: TGTGCCTGGAGGGAAAAAAGGGGAACTGAAGCTTTCTTT. This codes for CAWREKRGTEAFF.

V gene TRBV5-1 combines with J gene TRBJ1-5; the D is unclear. Trimming took off 0 bases at V and 2 bases at J, with 12 bases between the two ends. Germline lookup yields CDR1 SGHRS and CDR2 YFSETQ. The CDR3 is 16 residues long. The CDR3 region is CASSLGEGARNQPQHF. As DNA, the CDR3 is TGCGCCAGCAGCTTGGGTGAGGGCGCCCGCAATCAGCCCCAGCATTTT. Combining the CDR3 with reference TRBV5-1 and TRBJ1-5 gives the whole variable domain KAGVTQTPRYLIKTRGQQVTLSCSPISGHRSVSWYQQTPGQGLQFLFEYFSETQRNKGNFPGRFSGRQFSNSRSEMNVSTLELGDSALYLCASSLGEGARNQPQHFGDGTRLSIL.

The chain has TRBV7-6 and TRBJ1-3, with TRBD1 matching 8 bases. V was pared by 3 bases and J by 6 bases, with 4 bases of the junction left unmatched. Germline CDR1 reads SGHVS; CDR2 reads FNYEAQ. CDR3 length: 14 residues. CDR3 bases: TGTGCCAGCAGCTTGACAGGGGTAGAAAACACCATATATTTT. Amino acids: CASSLTGVENTIYF.

V is TRBV5-1 and J is TRBJ1-1; 8 bases are a match to TRBD1. This CDR3 has 14 amino acids. Germline CDR1 is SGHRS and CDR2 is YFSETQ. V lost 4 bases, J lost 3 bases, and 5 bases stayed unmatched. In DNA form, the CDR3 reads TGCGCCAGCAGCCTGACAGGGGACTACACTGAAGCTTTCTTT. It codes for CASSLTGDYTEAFF.

The genes are TRBV7-2 and TRBJ1-5; D is ambiguous. From germline, CDR1 is SGHTA and CDR2 FQGNSA. The germline V and J ends were trimmed by 4 bases and 4 bases, with 11 bases remaining between them. CDR3 length: 14 residues. This chain's CDR3 is CASSSTRWNQPQHF. Here the CDR3 DNA reads TGTGCCAGCAGCTCGACACGGTGGAATCAGCCCCAGCATTTT. Full variable domain (remainder filled in from reference TRBV7-2 and TRBJ1-5): GAGVSQSPSNKVTEKGKDVELRCDPISGHTALYWYRQSLGQGLEFLIYFQGNSAPDKSGLPSDRFSAERTGGSVSTLTIQRTQQEDSAVYLCASSSTRWNQPQHFGDGTRLSIL.

There are a few counts of this clone. The V and J genes are TRBV5-1 and TRBJ1-5; tentatively, D is TRBD1 (5 bases). The CDR3 totals 14 residues. Per the germline V gene, CDR1 is SGHRS and CDR2 is YFSETQ. V was trimmed by 4 bases and J by 9 bases, leaving 17 bases between them. CDR3 DNA sequence: TGCGCCAGCAGCCCCACAGGTTTAGGGCGGCCCCAGCATTTT. It encodes CASSPTGLGRPQHF.

The chain uses TRBV6-6 and TRBJ2-1; D is ambiguous. V lost 7 bases, J lost 5 bases, and 6 bases lay in between. The CDR3 spans 11 residues. Germline V gene lookup returns CDR1 MNHNY and CDR2 SVGAGI (reference sequence). This chain's CDR3 is CASIIHNEQFF. Written as DNA, the CDR3 is TGTGCCAGCATTATTCACAATGAGCAGTTCTTC.

J is TRBJ2-3 and V is TRBV7-2; 11 bases are a match to TRBD1. The CDR3 consists of 16 residues. Trimming cost V 1 base and J 4 bases; bases outside gene matches: 4. Germline V gene sequence: CDR1 SGHTA, CDR2 FQGNSA. DNA for the CDR3: TGTGCCAGCAGCTTAGGAGGGACAGGGGGATCAGATACGCAGTATTTT. Translation: CASSLGGTGGSDTQYF.

CDR3 bases: TGTGCCAGCAGTCCCCCCGCGGCCCACTCCTACGAGCAGTACTTC. Protein sequence: CASSPPAAHSYEQYF. This chain links TRBV28 with TRBJ2-7; D is undetermined. V lost 5 bases, J lost 0 bases, and 14 bases lay in between. This CDR3 has 15 amino acids. Germline assignment: CDR1 MDHEN and CDR2 SYDVKM.

A few counts support this clone. The J gene is TRBJ1-5, the V gene TRBV21-1. TRBV21-1 constitutes a pseudogene. The CDR3 runs to 16 residues. The CDR3, as DNA: TGTGCCAGCAGCAGAAAGAGGGTGTATAGCAATCAGCCCCAGCATTTT. It translates to CASSRKRVYSNQPQHF.

V is TRBV6-5 and J is TRBJ1-1, with 12 nucleotides matching TRBD1. J gave up 6 bases and V 4 bases, and 9 bases lay outside the gene matches. Germline CDR1 MNHEY, CDR2 SVGAGI. The CDR3 has 16 residues. This CDR3 reads CASSFRDRGRRPEAFF. The CDR3 DNA follows: TGTGCCAGCAGTTTTCGGGACAGGGGGCGCAGGCCTGAAGCTTTCTTT.

The rearrangement joins TRBV11-3 to TRBJ2-5, with D unresolved. The CDR3 runs to 13 residues. In germline, CDR1 is SGHNT, CDR2 YENEEA. V was shortened by 1 base and J by 4 bases, with 7 bases between the two germline ends. The CDR3: CASSLAARETQYF. In nucleotides, the CDR3 is TGTGCCAGCAGCTTAGCGGCTAGAGAGACCCAGTACTTC.

Here the CDR3 DNA reads TGTGCCAGCAGTTTTTCAGGGTCTAATTCACCCCTCCACTTT. Its protein is CASSFSGSNSPLHF. This chain connects TRBV27 to TRBJ1-6; tentatively, D is TRBD1 (5 bases). The V gene lost 3 bases and the J gene lost 6 bases, with 9 bases spanning the gap. This CDR3 spans 14 amino acids. Germline V CDR1 and CDR2: MNHEY, SMNVEV (reference sequence).

The CDR3 region is CASSYGTADYEQYF. The CDR3, as DNA: TGTGCCAGCAGCTACGGGACAGCAGATTACGAGCAGTACTTC. The chain is built from TRBV9 and TRBJ2-7, with 7 bases matching TRBD1. Germline V gene lookup returns CDR1 SGDLS and CDR2 YYNGEE. This CDR3 spans 14 amino acids. V lost 4 bases to trimming and J lost 4 bases; unmatched junction nucleotides: 8. The whole variable domain, filled in from reference TRBV9 and TRBJ2-7, reads DSGVTQTPKHLITATGQRVTLRCSPRSGDLSVYWYQQSLDQGLQFLIQYYNGEERAKGNILERFSAQQFPDLHSELNLSSLELGDSALYFCASSYGTADYEQYFGPGTRLTVT.

The rearrangement uses TRBV29-1 and TRBJ2-7, with a tentative D call TRBD1 (6 bases). The germline V and J ends were trimmed by 3 bases and 7 bases, with 13 bases remaining between them. Germline CDR1 is SQVTM and CDR2 is ANQGSEA. This CDR3 comprises 12 residues. The CDR3 nucleotides are TGCAGCGTTGACCAGGGGAATGTGGAGCAGTACTTC. This gives the protein CSVDQGNVEQYF.